The 27 T cell receptor beta chains below all came from one sample that was sequenced in a study of T cells in Graves' hyperthyroidism and ophthalmopathy. The TCR beta CDR3 regions underwent amplification using RNA transcripts as the source. RT-PCR in the first round (using the HTBI primer set) targeted the TCR CDR3. MiXCR was run by TCRdb on the multiplex PCR reads, yielding one entry per CDR3 protein. The sample has around 720,000 distinct CDR3 sequences; 35% are singletons. What was sequenced was blood. These receptors were collected from a woman in her forties with Graves' hyperthyroidism.

The table lists this clonotype with many counts. The chain has TRBV6-5 and TRBJ1-6, with 9 bases identical to TRBD1. The CDR3 contains 13 residues. The J segment lost 7 bases and the V segment lost 10 bases, leaving 5 bases of the junction unmatched. Per germline, CDR1 MNHEY and CDR2 SVGAGI. The DNA of the CDR3 is TGTGCCACCAAGACAGGGGGGAATTCACCCCTCCACTTT. Amino acid sequence: CATKTGGNSPLHF.

The rearrangement uses TRBV6-5 and TRBJ2-7; 8 positions agree with TRBD1. The V gene's germline CDR1 is MNHEY and CDR2 SVGAGI. Trimming removed 5 bases from V and 0 bases from J; junction bases left unmatched: 12. The CDR3 contains 17 residues. The CDR3 DNA reads as TGTGCCAGCAGTGAAGACCCGACAGGGGCCGGCTCCTACGAGCAGTACTTC. This encodes CASSEDPTGAGSYEQYF.

About this clonotype itself: Since a much larger clone is just one base distant, this may be a read error. This rearrangement joins TRBV2 to TRBJ2-7; 8 bases fit TRBD2. The CDR3 sequence is 15 residues long. CDR1 is SNHLY, CDR2 FYNNEI, per germline. V shed 1 base, J shed 2 bases, and the junction held 4 bases outside the gene matches. CDR3 amino acids: CASSEVAGSPYEQYF. The DNA of the CDR3 is TGTGCCAGCAGTGAAGTAGCGGGGAGCCCCTACGAGCAGTACTTC.

This clonotype has only a few counts. The chain combines TRBV10-3 with TRBJ2-7; D uncertain. CDR1 is ENHRY, CDR2 SYGVKD, per germline. The V and J ends lost 2 bases and 3 bases respectively, with 11 bases between them. The CDR3 spans 14 residues. CDR3 sequence (DNA): TGTGCCATCAGTGAGATGGCTAGAAGCTACGAGCAGTACTTC. It specifies CAISEMARSYEQYF.

This clonotype was detected only a few times. J is TRBJ1-2 and V is TRBV30, with 8 nucleotides matching TRBD1. This CDR3 comprises 14 residues. The V gene end was trimmed by 2 bases and the J gene end by 4 bases; junction bases not matched to a gene: 6. Germline CDR1 and CDR2: GTSNPN and SVGIG (reference sequence). CDR3 in DNA: TGTGCCTGGAGTCAGCAGGGGGCAGGCTATGGCTACACCTTC. Translation: CAWSQQGAGYGYTF.

This clonotype was found many times. CDR3 sequence (DNA): TGTGCCATCGGCTCAGAATTCTATGGCTACACCTTC. It translates to CAIGSEFYGYTF. V gene TRBV10-3 combines with J gene TRBJ1-2; D gene unclear. Between the trimmed V and J ends, which lost 8 bases and 4 bases, there was a span of 11 bases. Per the germline V gene, CDR1 is ENHRY and CDR2 is SYGVKD. The CDR3 is 12 amino acids.

The sample holds many counts of this clonotype. The V call is TRBV20-1, the J call TRBJ1-5; D unresolved. V was shortened by 5 bases and J by 4 bases, with 15 bases between the two germline ends. This CDR3 has 14 residues. From germline, CDR1 is DFQATT and CDR2 SNEGSKA (reference sequence). The CDR3 spells CSAPRPGGNQPQHF. The CDR3 nucleotides are TGCAGTGCTCCTAGACCAGGAGGTAATCAGCCCCAGCATTTT.

This clonotype was picked up many times. The chain has TRBV7-8 and TRBJ2-5; 8 bases agree with TRBD2. Unmatched junction bases numbered 15, after V lost 1 base and J lost 5 bases. This CDR3 contains 18 residues. Per the germline V gene, CDR1 is SGHVS and CDR2 is FQNEAQ. In nucleotides, the CDR3 is TGTGCCAGCAGCTTAGTCACCTCGGGACTAGTAGGTGGCGAGACCCAGTACTTC. It is translated as CASSLVTSGLVGGETQYF.

At least ten counts were recorded for this clonotype. The chain is built from TRBV7-6 and TRBJ1-4, with D hard to call. This CDR3 has 14 amino acids. Trimming shortened V by 6 bases and J by 0 bases, and 8 bases separated the two germline ends. In germline, CDR1 is SGHVS, CDR2 FNYEAQ. The CDR3 is CASSLQTTNEKLFF. Written as DNA, the CDR3 is TGTGCCAGCAGTCTACAGACAACTAATGAAAAACTGTTTTTT.

This clonotype was recorded a few times. This CDR3 is CASSQAGSEQYF. In DNA, the CDR3 is TGCGCCAGCAGCCAGGCAGGGAGCGAGCAGTACTTC. The chain uses TRBV4-1 and TRBJ2-7, with D possibly called TRBD1 or TRBD2 (5 bases each). Germline CDR1 is MGHRA and CDR2 is YSYEKL. The CDR3 covers 12 residues. V was trimmed by 3 bases and J by 6 bases, leaving 9 bases between them.

The CDR3 is CASSLDFAPTAYEQYF. CDR3 coding DNA: TGTGCCAGCAGCTTAGATTTCGCCCCCACGGCCTACGAGCAGTACTTC. The chain joins TRBV11-3 to TRBJ2-7, with unresolved D. CDR1 is SGHNT, CDR2 YENEEA, per germline. V lost 0 bases and J lost 2, with 14 bases in between. The CDR3 spans 16 residues.

For this clonotype: This CDR3 fails to terminate in the conserved phenylalanine or tryptophan, so it likely reflects a read error. The J gene is TRBJ1-1, the V gene TRBV29-1; D is possibly TRBD1 (5 bases). The V end lost 7 bases, the J end lost 4 bases, and 19 bases lay between the germline ends. The germline V gene has CDR1 SQVTM and CDR2 ANQGSEA. This CDR3 contains 14 residues. The CDR3 DNA is TGCAGCGCTGGACGGCAGGGAGATGGCACTGAAGCTTTCGTT. As protein: CSAGRQGDGTEAFV.

This clonotype appeared many times. The chain couples TRBV15 to TRBJ2-5; possible D gene TRBD1, 6 bases. The CDR3 covers 13 residues. Trimming cost V 4 bases and J 9 bases, with 15 bases left between them. CDR1 and CDR2 (germline): LNHNV, YYDKDF (reference sequence). The CDR3 bases are TGTGCCACCAGCACCCACGGAGCAGGGGCCCAGTACTTC. This encodes CATSTHGAGAQYF.

This clonotype was found many times. The V call is TRBV29-1, the J call TRBJ2-5; D is ambiguous. CDR3 length equals 12 residues. Germline V CDR1 and CDR2: SQVTM, ANQGSEA. V shed 1 base and J shed 5 bases, with 8 bases lying between them. The CDR3 here is CSVEGAGETQYF. The DNA for the CDR3 is TGCAGCGTTGAAGGGGCTGGGGAGACCCAGTACTTC. Full variable domain (outside the CDR3, taken from reference TRBV29-1 and TRBJ2-5): SAVISQKPSRDICQRGTSLTIQCQVDSQVTMMFWYRQQPGQSLTLIATANQGSEATYESGFVIDKFPISRPNLTFSTLTVSNMSPEDSSIYLCSVEGAGETQYFGPGTRLLVL.

Regarding this clonotype: A much larger clone lies one base from this, so it may be a read error. The J gene is TRBJ1-5, the V gene TRBV2; D possibly corresponds to TRBD1 (5 bases). Trimming removed 8 bases at V and 4 bases at J, with 12 bases between. From germline, CDR1 is SNHLY and CDR2 FYNNEI. The CDR3 spans 13 residues. The CDR3 DNA reads TGTGCCAGCGGCGGGGCCAGGAATCAGCCCCAGCATTTT. It yields the protein CASGGARNQPQHF.

Details on this clonotype: The junction differs from germline at one of its ends, possibly a read error. The genes are TRBV4-1 and TRBJ2-7; a possible D gene is TRBD2 (5 bases). CDR1 and CDR2 (germline): MGHRA, YSYEKL. The CDR3 runs 17 residues. The CDR3 DNA is TGCGCCGGCAGCCAAGCGGTTCAGGATTCCAAAACCTACGAGCAGTACTTC. Protein product: CAGSQAVQDSKTYEQYF.

The chain recombines TRBV25-1 with TRBJ2-5; the D gene is possibly TRBD2 (6 bases). There are 12 residues in the CDR3. Germline lookup yields CDR1 MGHDK and CDR2 SYGVNS. This chain's CDR3 is CAREEGEETQYF. DNA of the CDR3: TGTGCTAGAGAGGAGGGTGAGGAGACCCAGTACTTC.

This clonotype came up a few times. This chain links TRBV3-1 with TRBJ1-6, with a possible D match to TRBD1 (6 bases). V was trimmed by 1 base and J by 6 bases, leaving 10 bases between them. The CDR3 is 15 residues long. The germline V gene encodes CDR1 LGHDT and CDR2 YNNKEL (reference sequence). The CDR3 nucleotides read TGTGCCAGCAGCCAAGGCGGGGGCCTTAATTCACCCCTCCACTTT. Translating gives CASSQGGGLNSPLHF.

This clonotype has at least ten counts. The J gene is TRBJ2-7, the V gene TRBV7-6; D may be TRBD1 or TRBD2 (7 bases each). The germline gives CDR1 SGHVS, CDR2 FNYEAQ. The CDR3 is 15 residues long. Trimming took 6 bases from V and 2 from J, leaving 17 bases between them. The CDR3 reads CASRRGDSATYEQYF. The CDR3 DNA is TGTGCCAGCAGACGGGGGGACAGTGCGACCTACGAGCAGTACTTC.

This clonotype was observed a few times. V is TRBV19 and J is TRBJ2-7, with D possibly matching TRBD1 (6 bases). The CDR3 sequence is 12 residues long. Trimming removed 9 bases from V and 6 bases from J, with 15 bases in between. From germline, CDR1 is LNHDA and CDR2 SQIVND (reference sequence). CDR3 sequence reads: CASRDTLTEQYF. For the CDR3, the DNA is TGTGCCAGCCGGGACACCCTGACCGAGCAGTACTTC.

Many counts were recorded for this clonotype. CDR3 sequence: CASSLAGINTEAFF. In DNA, the CDR3 is TGTGCCAGCAGCTTAGCTGGGATCAACACTGAAGCTTTCTTT. This rearrangement joins TRBV7-8 to TRBJ1-1, with D uncertain. This CDR3 is 14 amino acids long. Trimming took 0 bases from V and 2 from J, leaving 7 bases between them. Looked up from germline, CDR1 is SGHVS and CDR2 is FQNEAQ.

This clonotype appeared many times. This chain joins TRBV6-5 and TRBJ1-2; D ambiguous. The CDR3 loop spans 13 amino acids. Trimming stripped 5 bases from V and 4 bases from J, with 11 bases between. Per the germline V gene, CDR1 is MNHEY and CDR2 is SVGAGI. CDR3 amino acids: CASSVGESYGYTF. Written as DNA, the CDR3 is TGTGCCAGCAGTGTCGGGGAAAGCTATGGCTACACCTTC.

The sample holds many counts of this clonotype. V gene TRBV6-6 combines with J gene TRBJ2-7, with a possible D match to TRBD2 (6 bases). This CDR3 spans 12 amino acids. Trimming removed 4 bases from V and 7 bases from J, with 11 bases in between. Germline CDR1 MNHNY, CDR2 SVGAGI (reference sequence). The CDR3 region is CASSSGLREQYF. In DNA form, the CDR3 reads TGTGCCAGCAGTTCGGGACTCCGGGAGCAGTACTTC.

At least ten counts were recorded for this clonotype. This chain links TRBV5-8 with TRBJ1-1; D gene unclear. Germline values: CDR1 SGHTS, CDR2 YDEGEE. The CDR3 covers 15 residues. V shed 4 bases and J shed 8 bases, with 21 bases lying between them. The CDR3 region is CASSLEFAPTREAFF. DNA of the CDR3: TGTGCCAGCAGCCTCGAGTTCGCACCCACCCGGGAAGCTTTCTTT.

Comment on this clonotype: A single base separates this from a much larger clone, so it may be a read error. The chain combines TRBV5-8 with TRBJ1-1; D perhaps matches TRBD1 (5 bases). Germline CDR1 reads SGHTS; CDR2 reads YDEGEE. Trimming stripped 4 bases from V and 0 bases from J, with 13 bases between. CDR3 length: 15 residues. CDR3 residues: CASSPEGPVNTEAFF. CDR3 DNA sequence: TGTGCCAGCAGCCCGGAGGGACCTGTGAACACTGAAGCTTTCTTT.

The chain is built from TRBV29-1 and TRBJ1-2; weak D call: TRBD1 (5 bases). Germline CDR1 and CDR2: SQVTM and ANQGSEA. V lost 3 bases and J lost 4, with 15 bases in between. The CDR3 is 14 amino acids. The chain's CDR3 is CSVDDGDGTYGYTF. CDR3 bases: TGCAGCGTTGACGACGGGGACGGGACCTATGGCTACACCTTC.

This clonotype was seen more than once but under ten times. The gene calls are TRBV5-6 and TRBJ2-5; D perhaps matches TRBD2 (5 bases). Looked up from germline, CDR1 is SGHDT and CDR2 is YYEEEE. The V end lost 2 bases, the J end lost 2 bases, and 16 bases lay between the germline ends. CDR3 length: 16 amino acids. In DNA, the CDR3 is TGTGCCAGCAGCTTCTCAGGAAAACGAGGGCAAGAGACCCAGTACTTC. Its protein product is CASSFSGKRGQETQYF. The whole variable domain, remainder taken from reference TRBV5-6 and TRBJ2-5, is DAGVTQSPTHLIKTRGQQVTLRCSPKSGHDTVSWYQQALGQGPQFIFQYYEEEERQRGNFPDRFSGHQFPNYSSELNVNALLLGDSALYLCASSFSGKRGQETQYFGPGTRLLVL.